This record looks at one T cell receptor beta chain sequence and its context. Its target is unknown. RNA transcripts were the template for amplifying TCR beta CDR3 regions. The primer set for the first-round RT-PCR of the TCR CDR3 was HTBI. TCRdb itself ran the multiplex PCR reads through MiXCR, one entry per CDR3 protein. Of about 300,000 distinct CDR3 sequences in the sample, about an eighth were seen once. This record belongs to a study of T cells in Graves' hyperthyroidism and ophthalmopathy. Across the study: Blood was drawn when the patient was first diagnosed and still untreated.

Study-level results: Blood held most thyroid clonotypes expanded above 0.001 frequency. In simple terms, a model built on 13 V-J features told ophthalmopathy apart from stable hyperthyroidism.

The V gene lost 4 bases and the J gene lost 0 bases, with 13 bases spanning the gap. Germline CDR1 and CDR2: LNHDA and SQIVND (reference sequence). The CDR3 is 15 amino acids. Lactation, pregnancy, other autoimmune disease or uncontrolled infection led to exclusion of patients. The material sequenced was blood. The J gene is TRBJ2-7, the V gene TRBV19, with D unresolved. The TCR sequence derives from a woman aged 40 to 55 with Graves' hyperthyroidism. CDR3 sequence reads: CASSKSARVSYEQYF. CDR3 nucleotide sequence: TGTGCCAGTAGTAAGTCGGCACGAGTCTCCTACGAGCAGTACTTC.